The 7 T cell receptor beta chains given below trace back to one sample, sequenced in a study of cytomegalovirus exposure and HLA in healthy donors. PCR was performed using 60 Vbeta and 13 Jbeta primers. Profiling relied on immunoSEQ multiplex PCR, and the TCRdb table lists in-frame clones only, not all of them. There are roughly 80,000 clones in the sample, with 0.5% to 0.65% held by the top ten. Sequences were obtained from PBMCs. The receptors derive from a man between 50 and 59 years old in good health and CMV-seronegative.

J is TRBJ1-6 and V is TRBV7-9; D gene unclear. Germline V gene data show CDR1 as SEHNR and CDR2 as FQNEAQ (reference sequence). The CDR3 is 14 residues long. Trimming cost V 5 bases and J 1 base, with 6 bases left between them. DNA for the CDR3: TGTGCCAGCAGCCGAGCGTCCTATAATTCACCCCTCCACTTT. Amino acids: CASSRASYNSPLHF.

This sequence joins TRBV13 and TRBJ2-7, with 7 bases matching TRBD1. V shed 3 bases, J shed 1 base, and the junction held 3 bases outside the gene matches. The CDR3 totals 14 residues. Germline lookup yields CDR1 PRHDT and CDR2 FYEKMQ (reference sequence). The CDR3 is CASSFMGQSYEQYF. Written as DNA, the CDR3 is TGTGCCAGCAGCTTCATGGGACAGTCCTACGAGCAGTACTTC.

J is TRBJ1-5 and V is TRBV6-4; weak D call: TRBD1 (5 bases). CDR3 length: 13 residues. With 8 bases removed from V and 0 bases from J, the gap between germline ends came to 8 bases. In germline, CDR1 is MRHNA, CDR2 SNTAGT. The CDR3 here is CASRQISNQPQHF. In nucleotides, the CDR3 is TGTGCCAGCCGACAGATTAGCAATCAGCCCCAGCATTTT.

The chain carries TRBV6-5 and TRBJ1-1, with a tentative D call TRBD1 (6 bases). Trimming left V 3 bases short and J 7 bases short, with 12 bases between. This CDR3 contains 13 residues. Germline CDR1 reads MNHEY; CDR2 reads SVGAGI. The CDR3 DNA sequence: TGTGCCAGCAGTTATTTGGGGGCATTTGAAGCTTTCTTT. Residues: CASSYLGAFEAFF.

This chain joins TRBV27 and TRBJ2-7, with TRBD1 identical over 8 bases. J was trimmed by 0 bases and V by 5 bases; bases with no gene match: 3. Germline CDR1 is MNHEY and CDR2 is SMNVEV (reference sequence). This CDR3 is built from 14 residues. Here the CDR3 DNA reads TGTGCCAGCAGTATAACAGGGGGCTCCTACGAGCAGTACTTC. Translation: CASSITGGSYEQYF.

The chain combines TRBV7-9 with TRBJ2-6; unclear D gene. Germline V gene data show CDR1 as SEHNR and CDR2 as FQNEAQ (reference sequence). This CDR3 comprises 17 residues. Trimming pared 5 bases from V and 0 bases from J, leaving 14 bases between. The chain's CDR3 is CASSPSTGSSGANVLTF. CDR3 sequence (DNA): TGTGCCAGCAGCCCGTCGACTGGATCCTCTGGGGCCAACGTCCTGACTTTC.

V is TRBV9 and J is TRBJ2-1; a possible D gene is TRBD1 (5 bases). The length of the CDR3 is 16 residues. Germline V lookup: CDR1 SGDLS, CDR2 YYNGEE. Trimming pared 1 base from V and 0 bases from J, leaving 11 bases between. CDR3 sequence: CASSVQGGSSYNEQFF. CDR3 nucleotide sequence: TGTGCCAGCAGCGTACAGGGCGGAAGCTCCTACAATGAGCAGTTCTTC. The full variable domain, its missing parts supplied by reference TRBV9 and TRBJ2-1, is DSGVTQTPKHLITATGQRVTLRCSPRSGDLSVYWYQQSLDQGLQFLIQYYNGEERAKGNILERFSAQQFPDLHSELNLSSLELGDSALYFCASSVQGGSSYNEQFFGPGTRLTVL.